This T cell receptor (beta chain) was profiled in a study of breast tumors, draining lymph nodes, adjacent tissues. Breast cancer patients provided tissue from their axillary draining lymph nodes. MiXCR, applied by TCRdb to the multiplex PCR reads, yields one record per CDR3 protein. This sample yields under 350,000 distinct CDR3 sequences, of which roughly 31% are seen a single time; 1.1% belongs to the top ten. Many counts were recorded for this clonotype. What it binds is unknown. There are 16 residues in the CDR3. The V gene's germline CDR1 is SGHKS and CDR2 YYEKEE (reference sequence). V shed 4 bases, J shed 5 bases, and the junction held 8 bases outside the gene matches. The study's findings and limits: Tumor TCR diversity was below lymph nodes but above nontumor tissue.

This sequence joins TRBV5-5 and TRBJ2-1; 11 nucleotides line up with TRBD2. This receptor was taken from a female donor with breast cancer. Some clones in this sample may be carry-over from other donors' samples. Material: axillary lymph node tissue. In DNA form, the CDR3 reads TGTGCCAGCAGCCCGCGTACTAGCGGGAGCCACAATGAGCAGTTCTTC. This gives the protein CASSPRTSGSHNEQFF.